The clone carrying this T cell receptor beta chain was counted once. What it binds is unknown. The data are from a study of cytomegalovirus exposure and HLA in healthy donors. In the study overall: Under 85% of 398 genotyped donors fell in the Caucasian-associated ancestry cluster.

The PCR used 60 Vbeta and 13 Jbeta primers. The method was immunoSEQ multiplex PCR; TCRdb's version includes in-frame clones alone and lacks a portion of them. The table has 120,000 to 150,000 clones, 75% to 90% seen once. Study-wide points: In a later analysis, common viral pathogens appeared linked to several of the most significant clusters. Later genetic work tied a missense DCLRE1C variant to beta-chain V and J trimming.

Sequenced: PBMCs. The TCR was taken from a young woman in good health and CMV-seronegative.

CDR3 nucleotide sequence: TGTGCCAGATGGGGCGCAAATGGCTACACCTTC. This codes for CARWGANGYTF. The rearrangement links TRBV19 to TRBJ1-2; D perhaps matches TRBD1 (5 bases). This CDR3 has 11 residues. Trimming removed 9 bases from V and 6 bases from J, with 11 bases in between. CDR1 is LNHDA and CDR2 is SQIVND in the germline V gene (reference sequence).